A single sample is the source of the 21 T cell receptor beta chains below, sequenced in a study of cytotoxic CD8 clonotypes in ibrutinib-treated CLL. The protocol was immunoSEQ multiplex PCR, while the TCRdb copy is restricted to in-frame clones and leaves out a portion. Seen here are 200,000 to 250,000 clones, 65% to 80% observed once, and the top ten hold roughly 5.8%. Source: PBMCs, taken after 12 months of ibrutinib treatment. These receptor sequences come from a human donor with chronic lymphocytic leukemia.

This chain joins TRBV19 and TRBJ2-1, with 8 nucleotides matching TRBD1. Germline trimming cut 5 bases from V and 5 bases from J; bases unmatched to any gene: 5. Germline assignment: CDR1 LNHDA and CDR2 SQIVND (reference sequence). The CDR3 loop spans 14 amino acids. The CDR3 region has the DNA TGTGCCAGTAGTCCCGACAGGGGCGACAATGAGCAGTTCTTC. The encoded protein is CASSPDRGDNEQFF.

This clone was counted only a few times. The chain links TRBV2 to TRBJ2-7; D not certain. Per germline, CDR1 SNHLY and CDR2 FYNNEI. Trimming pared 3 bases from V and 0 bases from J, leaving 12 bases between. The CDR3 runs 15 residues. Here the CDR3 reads CASSDDLVRSYEQYF. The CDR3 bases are TGTGCCAGCAGTGATGACTTAGTGCGCTCCTACGAGCAGTACTTC. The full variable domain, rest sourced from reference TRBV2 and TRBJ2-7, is EPEVTQTPSHQVTQMGQEVILRCVPISNHLYFYWYRQILGQKVEFLVSFYNNEISEKSEIFDDQFSVERPDGSNFTLKIRSTKLEDSAMYFCASSDDLVRSYEQYFGPGTRLTVT.

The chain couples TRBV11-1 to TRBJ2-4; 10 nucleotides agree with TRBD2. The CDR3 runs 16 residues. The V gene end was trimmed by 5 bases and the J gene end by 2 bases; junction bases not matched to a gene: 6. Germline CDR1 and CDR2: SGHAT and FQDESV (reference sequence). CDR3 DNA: TGTGCCAGCAGCCGGACTAGCGGACGGTCCAAAAACATTCAGTACTTC. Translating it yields CASSRTSGRSKNIQYF.

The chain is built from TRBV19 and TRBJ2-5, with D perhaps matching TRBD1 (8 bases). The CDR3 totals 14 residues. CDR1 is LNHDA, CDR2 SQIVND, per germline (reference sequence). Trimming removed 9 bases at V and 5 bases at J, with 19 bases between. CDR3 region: CASRSGGGGETQYF. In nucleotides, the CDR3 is TGTGCCAGCCGATCAGGGGGCGGGGGTGAGACCCAGTACTTC.

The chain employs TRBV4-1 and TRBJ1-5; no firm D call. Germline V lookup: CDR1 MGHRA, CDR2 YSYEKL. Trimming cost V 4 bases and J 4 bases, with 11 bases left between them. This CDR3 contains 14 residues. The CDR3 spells CASSPREGNQPQHF. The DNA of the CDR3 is TGCGCCAGCAGCCCCCGGGAGGGAAATCAGCCCCAGCATTTT.

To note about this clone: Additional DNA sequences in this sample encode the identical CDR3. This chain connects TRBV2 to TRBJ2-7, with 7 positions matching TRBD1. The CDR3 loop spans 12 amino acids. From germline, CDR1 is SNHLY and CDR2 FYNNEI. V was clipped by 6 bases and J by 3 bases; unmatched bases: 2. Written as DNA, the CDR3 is TGTGCCAGCAGCAGACAGGGCTACGAGCAGTACTTC. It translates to CASSRQGYEQYF.

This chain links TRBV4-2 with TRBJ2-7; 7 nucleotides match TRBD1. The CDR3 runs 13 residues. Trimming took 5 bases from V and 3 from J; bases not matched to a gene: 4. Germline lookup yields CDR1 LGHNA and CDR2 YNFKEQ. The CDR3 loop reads CASSEDRFYEQYF. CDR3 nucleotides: TGTGCCAGCAGCGAGGACAGGTTCTACGAGCAGTACTTC.

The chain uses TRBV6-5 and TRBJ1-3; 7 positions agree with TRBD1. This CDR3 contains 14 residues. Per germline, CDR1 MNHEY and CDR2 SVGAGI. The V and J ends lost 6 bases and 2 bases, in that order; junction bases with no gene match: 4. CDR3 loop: CASRPTGAGNTIYF. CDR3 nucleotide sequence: TGTGCCAGCAGGCCCACAGGGGCTGGAAACACCATATATTTT.

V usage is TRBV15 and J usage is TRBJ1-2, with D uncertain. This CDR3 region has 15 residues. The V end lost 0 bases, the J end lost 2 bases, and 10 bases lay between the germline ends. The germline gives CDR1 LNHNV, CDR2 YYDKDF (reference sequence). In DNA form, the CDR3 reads TGTGCCACCAGCAGAGAAAATGGCAGGAACTATGGCTACACCTTC. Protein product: CATSRENGRNYGYTF.

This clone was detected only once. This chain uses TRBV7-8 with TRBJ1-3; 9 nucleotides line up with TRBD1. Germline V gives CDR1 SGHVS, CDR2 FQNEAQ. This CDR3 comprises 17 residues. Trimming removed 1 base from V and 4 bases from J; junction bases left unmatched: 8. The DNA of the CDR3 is TGTGCCAGCAGCTTAGAAACCGGGACAGGGACGGGAAACACCATATATTTT. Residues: CASSLETGTGTGNTIYF.

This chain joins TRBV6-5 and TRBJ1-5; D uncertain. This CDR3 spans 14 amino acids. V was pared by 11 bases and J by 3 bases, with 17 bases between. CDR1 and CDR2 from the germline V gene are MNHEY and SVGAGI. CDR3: CAAWGRQFNQPQHF. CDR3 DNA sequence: TGTGCCGCCTGGGGTAGGCAGTTCAATCAGCCCCAGCATTTT.

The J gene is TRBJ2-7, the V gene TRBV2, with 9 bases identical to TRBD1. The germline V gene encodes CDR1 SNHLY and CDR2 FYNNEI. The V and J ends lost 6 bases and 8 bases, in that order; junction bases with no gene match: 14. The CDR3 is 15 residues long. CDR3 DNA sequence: TGTGCCAGCAGGGATCCAAGGACAGGGGCCCAACAGCAGTACTTC. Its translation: CASRDPRTGAQQQYF.

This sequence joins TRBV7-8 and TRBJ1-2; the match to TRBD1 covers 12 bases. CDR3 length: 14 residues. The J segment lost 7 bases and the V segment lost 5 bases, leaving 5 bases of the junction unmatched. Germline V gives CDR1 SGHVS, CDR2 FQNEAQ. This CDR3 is CASSPGTGGLGYTF. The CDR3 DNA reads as TGTGCCAGCAGCCCGGGGACAGGGGGCCTTGGCTACACCTTC.

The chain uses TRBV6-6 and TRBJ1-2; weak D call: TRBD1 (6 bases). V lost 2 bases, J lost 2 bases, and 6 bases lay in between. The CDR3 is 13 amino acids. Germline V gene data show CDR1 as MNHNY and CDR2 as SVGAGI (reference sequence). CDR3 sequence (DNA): TGTGCCAGCAGTTACCAGGGGAACTATGGCTACACCTTC. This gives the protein CASSYQGNYGYTF.

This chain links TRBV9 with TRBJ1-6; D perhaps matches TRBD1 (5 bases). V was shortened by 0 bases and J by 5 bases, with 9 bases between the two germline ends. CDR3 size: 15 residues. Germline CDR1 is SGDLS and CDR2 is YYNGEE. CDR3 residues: CASSVGDVHNSPLHF. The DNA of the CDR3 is TGTGCCAGCAGCGTAGGGGACGTCCATAATTCACCCCTCCACTTT.

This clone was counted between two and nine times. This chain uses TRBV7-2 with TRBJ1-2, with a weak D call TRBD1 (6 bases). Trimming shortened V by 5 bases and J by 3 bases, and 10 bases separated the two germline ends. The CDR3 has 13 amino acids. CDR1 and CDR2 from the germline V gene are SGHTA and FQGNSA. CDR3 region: CASSVGGYYGYTF. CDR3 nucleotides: TGTGCCAGCAGCGTCGGGGGCTACTATGGCTACACCTTC.

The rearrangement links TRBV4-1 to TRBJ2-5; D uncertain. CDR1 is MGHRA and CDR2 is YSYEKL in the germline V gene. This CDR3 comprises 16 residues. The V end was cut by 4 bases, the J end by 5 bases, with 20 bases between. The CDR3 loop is CASSPASIQARETQYF. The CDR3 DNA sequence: TGCGCCAGCAGCCCCGCCTCGATACAAGCCAGGGAGACCCAGTACTTC.

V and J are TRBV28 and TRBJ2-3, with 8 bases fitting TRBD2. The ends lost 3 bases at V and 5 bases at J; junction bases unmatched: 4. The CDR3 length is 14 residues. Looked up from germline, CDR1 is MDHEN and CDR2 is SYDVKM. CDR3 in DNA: TGTGCCAGCAGTTTCGGGGGGGCTTTAGATACGCAGTATTTT. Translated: CASSFGGALDTQYF. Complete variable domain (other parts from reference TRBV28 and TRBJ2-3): DVKVTQSSRYLVKRTGEKVFLECVQDMDHENMFWYRQDPGLGLRLIYFSYDVKMKEKGDIPEGYSVSREKKERFSLILESASTNQTSMYLCASSFGGALDTQYFGPGTRLTVL.

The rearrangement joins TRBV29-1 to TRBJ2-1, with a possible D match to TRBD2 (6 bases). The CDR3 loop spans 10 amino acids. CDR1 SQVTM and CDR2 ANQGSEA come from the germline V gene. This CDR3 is CSWGDREQFF. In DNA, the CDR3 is TGCAGTTGGGGGGATCGTGAGCAGTTCTTC.

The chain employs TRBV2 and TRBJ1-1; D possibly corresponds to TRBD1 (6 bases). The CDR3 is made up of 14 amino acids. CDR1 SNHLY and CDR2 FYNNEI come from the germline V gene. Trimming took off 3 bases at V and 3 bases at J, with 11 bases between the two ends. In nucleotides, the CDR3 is TGTGCCAGCAGTGAGGACAGTCCGGACACTGAAGCTTTCTTT. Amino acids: CASSEDSPDTEAFF.

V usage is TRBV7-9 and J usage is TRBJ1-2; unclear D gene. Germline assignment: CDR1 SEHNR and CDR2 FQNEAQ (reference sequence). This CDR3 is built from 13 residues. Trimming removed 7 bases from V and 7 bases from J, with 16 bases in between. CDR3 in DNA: TGTGCCAGCACCCCTACCCCTTCCCCTGGCTACACCTTC. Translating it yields CASTPTPSPGYTF.